Below, 30 T cell receptor beta chains from the same sample are listed, as sequenced in a study of cytomegalovirus exposure and HLA in healthy donors. The PCR was carried out with 60 Vbeta primers and 13 Jbeta primers. Sequenced by immunoSEQ multiplex PCR; TCRdb stores in-frame clones only, minus some. The data show under 200,000 clones, approximately 80% seen once. The sample consisted of PBMCs. These receptors were collected from a male donor in good health and CMV-seropositive.

The V and J genes are TRBV6-5 and TRBJ2-7; 10 positions agree with TRBD2. Germline trimming cut 4 bases from V and 2 bases from J; bases unmatched to any gene: 8. Looked up from germline, CDR1 is MNHEY and CDR2 is SVGAGI. The CDR3 extends over 16 amino acids. The CDR3 DNA reads TGTGCCAGCAGTTCCTATGGGACTAGCGCAACCTACGAGCAGTACTTC. This encodes CASSSYGTSATYEQYF.

The chain carries TRBV5-6 and TRBJ2-5; 7 nucleotides match TRBD1. Germline V CDR1 and CDR2: SGHDT, YYEEEE. The CDR3 contains 16 residues. V lost 4 bases and J lost 1; bases outside the gene matches: 10. The chain's CDR3 is CASSQPTGLPQETQYF. The CDR3 region has the DNA TGTGCCAGCAGCCAACCGACAGGGCTACCCCAAGAGACCCAGTACTTC.

CDR3 in DNA: TGTGCCAGCAGCTTAGAAGGGGGTGTCGAGCAGTACTTC. Protein: CASSLEGGVEQYF. The chain recombines TRBV5-4 with TRBJ2-7; tentative D call: TRBD1 (6 bases). This CDR3 has 13 amino acids. Germline loops: CDR1 SGHNT, CDR2 YYREEE (reference sequence). Trimming took 2 bases from V and 6 from J, leaving 12 bases between them.

The chain carries TRBV15 and TRBJ1-6; TRBD1 might be the D (5 bases). In germline, CDR1 is LNHNV, CDR2 YYDKDF (reference sequence). This CDR3 is built from 15 residues. V was trimmed by 1 base and J by 12 bases, leaving 16 bases between them. The CDR3, as DNA: TGTGCCACCAGCAGAGTGGAAACAGGCCGTGAACCCCTCCACTTT. It translates to CATSRVETGREPLHF.

V and J are TRBV19 and TRBJ2-1; the match to TRBD1 covers 7 bases. The V segment lost 7 bases and the J segment 3 bases; nucleotides outside the gene matches: 6. The CDR3 extends over 14 amino acids. Germline assignment: CDR1 LNHDA and CDR2 SQIVND (reference sequence). The CDR3 sequence is CASNGDSHYNEQFF. CDR3 nucleotides: TGTGCCAGTAATGGGGACAGTCACTACAATGAGCAGTTCTTC.

Notes on this clone: The junction departs from germline at one end; a sequencing error may be responsible. J is TRBJ2-5 and V is TRBV7-7; D is unresolved. Germline assignment: CDR1 SSHAT and CDR2 FNYEAQ (reference sequence). This CDR3 comprises 13 residues. DNA for the CDR3: TGTGCTAGCAGCTTAGGAGAAGAAGAGACCCAGTACTTC. This encodes CASSLGEEETQYF.

The table lists this clone with a few counts. The chain combines TRBV7-2 with TRBJ1-4; the D gene is possibly TRBD1 (5 bases). The germline V gene encodes CDR1 SGHTA and CDR2 FQGNSA. This CDR3 spans 15 amino acids. The V and J ends lost 1 base and 8 bases respectively, with 14 bases between them. The DNA of the CDR3 is TGTGCCAGCAGCTTAGTTGGGGCGCTCGAGGAAAAACTGTTTTTT. Translating it yields CASSLVGALEEKLFF.

The chain employs TRBV4-1 and TRBJ2-7; TRBD1 matches 7 bases. Trimming took 0 bases from V and 6 from J; bases not matched to a gene: 11. Germline V gene data show CDR1 as MGHRA and CDR2 as YSYEKL. The CDR3 sequence is 16 residues long. The DNA for the CDR3 is TGCGCCAGCAGCCAAGAAAAGAGAGGCAGGGGGTTCGAGCAGTACTTC. Translated: CASSQEKRGRGFEQYF.

The genes are TRBV5-1 and TRBJ1-6, with 9 bases aligning to TRBD1. Germline V gene data show CDR1 as SGHRS and CDR2 as YFSETQ. J gave up 5 bases and V 0 bases, and 9 bases lay outside the gene matches. The CDR3 contains 18 residues. DNA for the CDR3: TGCGCCAGCAGCTTGGCCGGGACAGGGAGAAAGGATAATTCACCCCTCCACTTT. Translated, it gives CASSLAGTGRKDNSPLHF.

CDR3 nucleotides: TGTGCCAGCAGCCAAGGGGCAGCGATTGCAACTAATGAAAAACTGTTTTTT. It specifies CASSQGAAIATNEKLFF. The V gene is TRBV13, the J gene TRBJ1-4; TRBD1 is a possible D gene (5 bases). This CDR3 region has 17 residues. CDR1 is PRHDT, CDR2 FYEKMQ, per germline (reference sequence). V was cut by 5 bases and J by 0 bases, with 16 bases left in between.

The genes are TRBV7-9 and TRBJ2-7, with D unclear. Per germline, CDR1 SEHNR and CDR2 FQNEAQ (reference sequence). This CDR3 has 15 residues. V was shortened by 1 base and J by 0 bases, with 10 bases between the two germline ends. CDR3: CASSLVRVGSYEQYF. The CDR3 DNA sequence: TGTGCCAGCAGCTTAGTTCGGGTGGGCTCCTACGAGCAGTACTTC.

The rearrangement joins TRBV5-6 to TRBJ1-5; unclear D gene. Deletions cut 0 bases from V and 1 base from J, with 14 bases between. The length of the CDR3 is 17 residues. Germline values: CDR1 SGHDT, CDR2 YYEEEE. As DNA, the CDR3 is TGTGCCAGCAGCTTGGGCGATCTGCGGTCGAGCAATCAGCCCCAGCATTTT. Its protein product is CASSLGDLRSSNQPQHF.

The chain links TRBV7-8 to TRBJ2-5; D is unclear. Germline V gene sequence: CDR1 SGHVS, CDR2 FQNEAQ. CDR3 length: 14 residues. With 1 base removed from V and 1 base from J, the gap between germline ends came to 7 bases. CDR3 amino acids: CASSLGSSQETQYF. Here the CDR3 DNA reads TGTGCCAGCAGCTTAGGTTCATCCCAAGAGACCCAGTACTTC.

This clone showed up just a few times. V and J are TRBV7-6 and TRBJ2-1; D gene uncertain. CDR1 SGHVS and CDR2 FNYEAQ come from the germline V gene. V was trimmed by 5 bases and J by 0 bases, leaving 14 bases between them. The CDR3 sequence is 16 residues long. The CDR3 DNA is TGTGCCAGCAGCGCGTTGCGCGCAAACTCCTACAATGAGCAGTTCTTC. Amino acids: CASSALRANSYNEQFF.

The table lists this clone with a few counts. This chain uses TRBV6-5 with TRBJ2-7; weak D call: TRBD1 (5 bases). Germline V gene data show CDR1 as MNHEY and CDR2 as SVGAGI. The CDR3 consists of 13 residues. V was clipped by 5 bases and J by 8 bases, with 16 bases between them. The chain's CDR3 is CASSRKDTLQQYF. In DNA form, the CDR3 reads TGTGCCAGCAGTCGAAAGGACACCCTCCAGCAGTACTTC.

The chain carries TRBV6-6 and TRBJ2-2, with 10 nucleotides matching TRBD2. The CDR3 extends over 16 amino acids. The germline CDR1 and CDR2 sequences are MNHNY and SVGAGI (reference sequence). V was pared by 6 bases and J by 1 base, with 5 bases of the junction left unmatched. For the CDR3, the DNA is TGTGCCAGCAGCAGAGGACTAGCGGTGAACACCGGGGAGCTGTTTTTT. Its protein is CASSRGLAVNTGELFF.

The chain couples TRBV7-9 to TRBJ1-2; D unclear. In germline, CDR1 is SEHNR, CDR2 FQNEAQ (reference sequence). V was clipped by 1 base and J by 0 bases, with 6 bases between them. CDR3 length equals 14 residues. The CDR3 coding sequence is TGTGCCAGCAGCTTAGTAACAGCTAACTATGGCTACACCTTC. This codes for CASSLVTANYGYTF.

V is TRBV6-5 and J is TRBJ1-6; tentatively, D is TRBD1 (6 bases). Germline lookup yields CDR1 MNHEY and CDR2 SVGAGI. The V gene lost 6 bases and the J gene lost 7 bases, with 16 bases spanning the gap. The CDR3 totals 15 residues. CDR3 nucleotides: TGTGCCAGCAGCAGACCGGGACACGGAAATTCACCCCTCCACTTT. Residues: CASSRPGHGNSPLHF.

The chain recombines TRBV30 with TRBJ2-1; 9 bases agree with TRBD2. CDR3 size: 15 residues. Trimming cost V 1 base and J 9 bases; bases outside gene matches: 10. Per germline, CDR1 GTSNPN and CDR2 SVGIG (reference sequence). Here the CDR3 reads CAWSERGGRAVEQFF. CDR3 coding DNA: TGTGCCTGGAGTGAGCGCGGCGGGAGGGCCGTTGAGCAGTTCTTC.

The chain couples TRBV5-4 to TRBJ2-7, with 7 bases lining up with TRBD2. Germline-derived CDR1 and CDR2 are SGHNT and YYREEE (reference sequence). The V gene end was trimmed by 0 bases and the J gene end by 2 bases; junction bases not matched to a gene: 5. The CDR3 runs to 15 residues. CDR3 loop: CASSLDLGGTYEQYF. CDR3 coding DNA: TGTGCCAGCAGCTTGGATCTGGGGGGGACCTACGAGCAGTACTTC.

This clone came up a few times. The junction and the germline gene differ at one end; a read error may be behind it. The chain employs TRBV7-9 and TRBJ2-2; 9 bases line up with TRBD2. CDR3 size: 17 residues. Germline V gives CDR1 SEHNR, CDR2 FQNEAQ (reference sequence). The CDR3: CSSSLRAGGPGTGELFF. The CDR3 DNA sequence: TGTTCCAGCAGCCTCCGGGCGGGAGGGCCGGGTACCGGGGAGCTGTTTTTT.

The chain couples TRBV5-6 to TRBJ2-2; TRBD2 matches at 9 bases. This CDR3 contains 16 residues. Germline values: CDR1 SGHDT, CDR2 YYEEEE. The V and J ends lost 2 bases and 0 bases, in that order; junction bases with no gene match: 2. The CDR3: CASSFGLATNTGELFF. CDR3 in DNA: TGTGCCAGCAGCTTCGGACTAGCGACGAACACCGGGGAGCTGTTTTTT.

The J gene is TRBJ2-5, the V gene TRBV5-4; 14 bases fit TRBD2. V gave up 4 bases and J gave up 5 bases; unmatched junction bases: 7. The CDR3 is 16 residues long. CDR1 and CDR2 from the germline V gene are SGHNT and YYREEE (reference sequence). The CDR3 loop reads CASSTPGLAGEETQYF. Here the CDR3 DNA reads TGTGCCAGCAGCACGCCGGGACTAGCGGGAGAGGAGACCCAGTACTTC.

The genes are TRBV11-2 and TRBJ1-1, with D perhaps TRBD1 (6 bases). Trimming shortened V by 5 bases and J by 3 bases, and 13 bases separated the two germline ends. The CDR3 is made up of 14 amino acids. From germline, CDR1 is SGHAT and CDR2 FQNNGV. The DNA for the CDR3 is TGTGCCAGCAGCCGCTACAGGGTTGACACTGAAGCTTTCTTT. This encodes CASSRYRVDTEAFF.

The chain is built from TRBV7-8 and TRBJ1-3; 7 nucleotides align to TRBD1. The germline V gene encodes CDR1 SGHVS and CDR2 FQNEAQ. V shed 5 bases, J shed 2 bases, and the junction held 6 bases outside the gene matches. The CDR3 totals 15 residues. The DNA of the CDR3 is TGTGCCAGCAGCATTACCGGGACAGCTGGAAACACCATATATTTT. Its protein is CASSITGTAGNTIYF.

The chain is built from TRBV27 and TRBJ2-3; possible D gene TRBD2, 6 bases. The CDR3 contains 15 residues. The germline V gene encodes CDR1 MNHEY and CDR2 SMNVEV (reference sequence). Trimming pared 6 bases from V and 2 bases from J, leaving 15 bases between. As DNA, the CDR3 is TGTGCCAGCAGGGCGCTCGGGGGTTACACAGATACGCAGTATTTT. Translated: CASRALGGYTDTQYF.

This sequence joins TRBV7-9 and TRBJ1-2; no firm D call. Germline V CDR1 and CDR2: SEHNR, FQNEAQ (reference sequence). The V end lost 3 bases, the J end lost 4 bases, and 12 bases lay between the germline ends. The length of the CDR3 is 14 residues. CDR3 DNA: TGTGCCAGCAGCTTGGAACAGAGAACCTATGGCTACACCTTC. Translating it yields CASSLEQRTYGYTF.

The V and J genes are TRBV7-2 and TRBJ2-7; 8 bases align to TRBD1. This CDR3 comprises 14 residues. Germline trimming cut 1 base from V and 4 bases from J; bases unmatched to any gene: 3. Looked up from germline, CDR1 is SGHTA and CDR2 is FQGNSA. The CDR3 bases are TGTGCCAGCAGCTTAGACAGGGGGTCGTACGAGCAGTACTTC. It specifies CASSLDRGSYEQYF.

A few counts support this clone. The chain joins TRBV4-1 to TRBJ2-2, with 7 bases that match TRBD1. The germline gives CDR1 MGHRA, CDR2 YSYEKL. This CDR3 comprises 16 residues. Germline trimming cut 0 bases from V and 3 bases from J; bases unmatched to any gene: 4. CDR3: CASSQDRQGDTGELFF. As DNA, the CDR3 is TGCGCCAGCAGCCAAGATCGGCAGGGGGACACCGGGGAGCTGTTTTTT.

J is TRBJ1-3 and V is TRBV28, with a possible D match to TRBD1 (5 bases). Germline CDR1 reads MDHEN; CDR2 reads SYDVKM. V lost 6 bases to trimming and J lost 2 bases, with 17 bases between them. This CDR3 region has 16 residues. The CDR3 sequence: CASRKPQATAGNTIYF. For the CDR3, the DNA is TGTGCCAGCAGGAAGCCACAGGCGACTGCTGGAAACACCATATATTTT. The full variable domain, rest sourced from reference TRBV28 and TRBJ1-3, is DVKVTQSSRYLVKRTGEKVFLECVQDMDHENMFWYRQDPGLGLRLIYFSYDVKMKEKGDIPEGYSVSREKKERFSLILESASTNQTSMYLCASRKPQATAGNTIYFGEGSWLTVV.